Presented here are 21 T cell receptor beta chains from one specimen sequenced in a study of cytomegalovirus exposure and HLA in healthy donors. 13 Jbeta primers and 60 Vbeta primers were used for the PCR. Here immunoSEQ multiplex PCR was the method, and the copy in TCRdb shows in-frame clones only, minus some. Of about 130,000 clones listed, roughly 10% were seen once; the top ten hold less than 2%. Sequencing input: PBMCs. These receptors were collected from a man in his forties or fifties in good health and CMV-seronegative.

The rearrangement uses TRBV7-6 and TRBJ2-2; 8 bases fit TRBD1. This CDR3 contains 16 residues. Germline CDR1 SGHVS, CDR2 FNYEAQ. V was pared by 5 bases and J by 5 bases, with 10 bases of the junction left unmatched. The CDR3 nucleotides read TGTGCCAGCAGCCAACTCGGACAGGGAGTGACCGGGGAGCTGTTTTTT. It translates to CASSQLGQGVTGELFF.

This clone has only a few counts. J is TRBJ2-7 and V is TRBV30, with a possible D match to TRBD2 (5 bases). The CDR3 sequence is 12 residues long. The ends were cut back, 3 bases at V and 5 bases at J, with 11 bases in the middle. Germline V gives CDR1 GTSNPN, CDR2 SVGIG (reference sequence). DNA of the CDR3: TGTGCCTGGAGGGGTCTAGCAGACGAGCAGTACTTC. It codes for CAWRGLADEQYF.

This clone appeared a few times. The V gene is TRBV6-1, the J gene TRBJ1-4, with 11 bases identical to TRBD1. V was clipped by 5 bases and J by 7 bases; unmatched bases: 3. Germline lookup yields CDR1 MNHNS and CDR2 SASEGT. The CDR3 has 14 residues. The CDR3 loop reads CASSSGTGGEKLFF. As DNA, the CDR3 is TGTGCCAGCAGTTCCGGGACAGGGGGTGAAAAACTGTTTTTT.

This clone turned up a few times. V is TRBV19 and J is TRBJ1-1, with 8 bases lining up with TRBD1. V lost 5 bases, J lost 3 bases, and 5 bases stayed unmatched. This CDR3 is 14 amino acids long. CDR1 is LNHDA, CDR2 SQIVND, per germline (reference sequence). DNA for the CDR3: TGTGCCAGTAGTGTCGACAGGGGTTACACTGAAGCTTTCTTT. Translated, it gives CASSVDRGYTEAFF.

In this sample, this clone turned up a few times. The rearrangement joins TRBV6-5 to TRBJ2-7; D may be TRBD1 (5 bases). With 2 bases removed from V and 9 bases from J, the gap between germline ends came to 14 bases. The CDR3 has 13 residues. The germline CDR1 and CDR2 sequences are MNHEY and SVGAGI. The CDR3 coding sequence is TGTGCCAGCAGTTACGGGGCAGTGAGTAGGCAGTACTTC. Its translation: CASSYGAVSRQYF.

This clone was seen only a few times. The V and J genes are TRBV7-9 and TRBJ1-4; D possibly corresponds to TRBD1 (5 bases). Germline assignment: CDR1 SEHNR and CDR2 FQNEAQ (reference sequence). The ends were cut back, 1 base at V and 2 bases at J, with 5 bases in the middle. The CDR3 length is 14 residues. CDR3 sequence (DNA): TGTGCCAGCAGCTTAGGGGGCACTAATGAAAAACTGTTTTTT. The encoded protein is CASSLGGTNEKLFF.

Only one count was recorded for this clone. The gene calls are TRBV10-3 and TRBJ2-3; 10 positions agree with TRBD2. The V segment lost 5 bases and the J segment 0 bases; nucleotides outside the gene matches: 5. The CDR3 spans 16 residues. Germline values: CDR1 ENHRY, CDR2 SYGVKD. This CDR3 is CAISSSGLASTDTQYF. The CDR3 DNA reads TGTGCCATCAGTAGCTCGGGACTAGCGAGCACAGATACGCAGTATTTT.

This clone appeared a few times. This sequence joins TRBV6-5 and TRBJ1-2; 8 nucleotides align to TRBD1. V shed 6 bases, J shed 5 bases, and the junction held 5 bases outside the gene matches. The CDR3 is made up of 13 amino acids. Germline values: CDR1 MNHEY, CDR2 SVGAGI. CDR3 sequence: CASSNDRGYGYTF. The CDR3 nucleotides read TGTGCCAGCAGCAACGACAGGGGATATGGCTACACCTTC.

A few counts support this clone. The CDR3 here is CASSETPMGSYGYTF. The DNA of the CDR3 is TGTGCCAGCAGTGAAACGCCGATGGGGAGCTATGGCTACACCTTC. The V gene is TRBV6-1, the J gene TRBJ1-2; D gene uncertain. This CDR3 is built from 15 residues. V was clipped by 2 bases and J by 4 bases, with 14 bases between them. Per germline, CDR1 MNHNS and CDR2 SASEGT.

The table lists this clone with a few counts. The chain recombines TRBV6-6 with TRBJ1-5, with 9 bases fitting TRBD1. The V gene end was trimmed by 6 bases and the J gene end by 4 bases; junction bases not matched to a gene: 4. Germline values: CDR1 MNHNY, CDR2 SVGAGI (reference sequence). The CDR3 covers 14 residues. Here the CDR3 reads CASSSGQGNQPQHF. The DNA for the CDR3 is TGTGCCAGCAGCTCGGGACAGGGTAATCAGCCCCAGCATTTT.

This clone appeared a few times. V usage is TRBV28 and J usage is TRBJ1-5; D perhaps matches TRBD1 (5 bases). V dropped 5 bases and J dropped 0 bases, with 14 bases sitting between them. The CDR3 is 16 residues long. CDR1 is MDHEN and CDR2 is SYDVKM in the germline V gene. The CDR3 reads CASSHPDSYSNQPQHF. Written as DNA, the CDR3 is TGTGCCAGCAGTCATCCCGACAGTTATAGCAATCAGCCCCAGCATTTT.

This clone occurred a few times. This chain uses TRBV7-3 with TRBJ2-5; 10 bases line up with TRBD2. Germline values: CDR1 SGHTA, CDR2 FQGTGA. V shed 0 bases, J shed 4 bases, and the junction held 11 bases outside the gene matches. The CDR3 runs 18 residues. CDR3 amino acids: CASSLTGPGLAGVETQYF. The CDR3 bases are TGTGCCAGCAGCTTAACGGGACCGGGGCTAGCGGGAGTAGAGACCCAGTACTTC. Complete variable domain (other parts from reference TRBV7-3 and TRBJ2-5): GAGVSQTPSNKVTEKGKYVELRCDPISGHTALYWYRQSLGQGPEFLIYFQGTGAADDSGLPNDRFFAVRPEGSVSTLKIQRTERGDSAVYLCASSLTGPGLAGVETQYFGPGTRLLVL.

This chain uses TRBV18 with TRBJ2-1, with TRBD2 identical over 9 bases. The V and J ends lost 3 bases and 10 bases, in that order; junction bases with no gene match: 19. Germline V lookup: CDR1 KGHSH, CDR2 LQKENI. This CDR3 has 18 amino acids. Here the CDR3 reads CASSPAGGRSASPEEQFF. The CDR3 bases are TGTGCCAGCTCACCGGCGGGAGGGAGGTCGGCCAGTCCAGAGGAGCAGTTCTTC.

This sequence joins TRBV7-6 and TRBJ2-7, with 8 bases fitting TRBD2. Germline-derived CDR1 and CDR2 are SGHVS and FNYEAQ. This CDR3 contains 17 residues. V was pared by 5 bases and J by 3 bases, with 15 bases of the junction left unmatched. CDR3 amino acids: CASSPFPGGGTLYEQYF. The CDR3 coding sequence is TGTGCCAGCAGCCCGTTTCCGGGGGGGGGAACTCTCTACGAGCAGTACTTC.

The CDR3: CASSSRTSGERETQYF. CDR3 coding DNA: TGCGCCAGCAGCTCCAGGACTAGCGGGGAGAGGGAGACCCAGTACTTC. V gene TRBV5-1 combines with J gene TRBJ2-5, with 12 nucleotides matching TRBD2. V trimming: 3 bases; J trimming: 5 bases; junction bases outside the gene matches: 8. Germline V lookup: CDR1 SGHRS, CDR2 YFSETQ. The CDR3 contains 16 residues.

The chain links TRBV11-2 to TRBJ1-1; tentative D call: TRBD1 (6 bases). The CDR3 is 16 residues long. Per germline, CDR1 SGHAT and CDR2 FQNNGV. V was cut by 3 bases and J by 2 bases, with 16 bases left in between. Here the CDR3 DNA reads TGTGCCAGCAGCTTTGGGATAGACAGGAGAAACACTGAAGCTTTCTTT. This translates into CASSFGIDRRNTEAFF. The full variable domain, in which reference TRBV11-2 and TRBJ1-1 provide the parts outside the CDR3, is EAGVAQSPRYKIIEKRQSVAFWCNPISGHATLYWYQQILGQGPKLLIQFQNNGVVDDSQLPKDRFSAERLKGVDSTLKIQPAKLEDSAVYLCASSFGIDRRNTEAFFGQGTRLTVV.

The chain has TRBV19 and TRBJ2-2; D perhaps matches TRBD1 (5 bases). The CDR3 length is 14 residues. V was clipped by 4 bases and J by 7 bases, with 13 bases between them. Germline V gene lookup returns CDR1 LNHDA and CDR2 SQIVND (reference sequence). CDR3 region: CASSNQGSIGELFF. CDR3 in DNA: TGTGCCAGTAGTAATCAGGGTTCAATCGGGGAGCTGTTTTTT. Drawing the rest from reference TRBV19 and TRBJ2-2, the complete variable domain is DGGITQSPKYLFRKEGQNVTLSCEQNLNHDAMYWYRQDPGQGLRLIYYSQIVNDFQKGDIAEGYSVSREKKESFPLTVTSAQKNPTAFYLCASSNQGSIGELFFGEGSRLTVL.

This clone was detected only a few times. V is TRBV25-1 and J is TRBJ1-4; D is unresolved. The CDR3 contains 15 residues. Trimming removed 3 bases at V and 8 bases at J, with 16 bases between. CDR1 is MGHDK, CDR2 SYGVNS, per germline. CDR3 residues: CASSEGDKVGEKLFF. Here the CDR3 DNA reads TGTGCCAGCAGTGAGGGTGACAAGGTCGGCGAAAAACTGTTTTTT.

The table lists this clone with a few counts. The rearrangement links TRBV19 to TRBJ2-5; D is perhaps TRBD1 (6 bases). Germline lookup yields CDR1 LNHDA and CDR2 SQIVND (reference sequence). This CDR3 has 13 amino acids. Trimming cost V 3 bases and J 3 bases, with 8 bases left between them. The CDR3 region is CASSMDREETQYF. The CDR3, as DNA: TGTGCCAGTAGTATGGACAGAGAAGAGACCCAGTACTTC.

The chain has TRBV9 and TRBJ2-5; 14 bases are shared with TRBD2. CDR1 and CDR2 (germline): SGDLS, YYNGEE. V dropped 0 bases and J dropped 5; count of bases not matched to a gene: 6. The CDR3 consists of 17 residues. DNA of the CDR3: TGTGCCAGCAGCGTAGGACTAGCGGGGGGGTTGGGGGAGACCCAGTACTTC. Its protein product is CASSVGLAGGLGETQYF.

The chain joins TRBV11-2 to TRBJ2-2; 7 nucleotides line up with TRBD1. The CDR3 has 17 residues. Germline V lookup: CDR1 SGHAT, CDR2 FQNNGV. V shed 8 bases, J shed 2 bases, and the junction held 14 bases outside the gene matches. The CDR3 sequence: CASATRRTGQNTGELFF. CDR3 DNA: TGTGCCAGCGCTACCCGTAGGACAGGTCAAAACACCGGGGAGCTGTTTTTT.